A single sample gave rise to the 28 T cell receptor beta chains below, sequenced in a study of cytomegalovirus exposure and HLA in healthy donors. Amplification used 60 Vbeta primers and 13 Jbeta primers. Sequencing used immunoSEQ multiplex PCR; TCRdb keeps in-frame clones, though not all of them. The sample holds approximately 110,000 clones. Sequences were obtained from PBMCs. Receptor source: a man between 50 and 59 years old in good health and CMV-seronegative.

This chain links TRBV5-4 with TRBJ2-5; 12 positions match TRBD1. Gene TRBJ2-7 matches the end of the DNA better, so the J call may be wrong. Germline-derived CDR1 and CDR2 are SGHNT and YYREEE (reference sequence). The CDR3 covers 15 residues. The CDR3 is CASSWGDRGLNEQYF. The CDR3 DNA reads as TGTGCCAGCAGCTGGGGGGACAGGGGGCTCAACGAGCAGTACTTC.

CDR3 region: CASSGPGTAIEKLFF. CDR3 bases: TGTGCCAGCAGCGGACCGGGGACAGCTATTGAAAAACTGTTTTTT. This chain uses TRBV9 with TRBJ1-4, with TRBD1 matching 7 bases. The trim removed 3 bases at V and 7 bases at J, leaving 9 bases unmatched. This CDR3 has 15 residues. Germline lookup yields CDR1 SGDLS and CDR2 YYNGEE.

The rearrangement links TRBV5-1 to TRBJ2-7; 7 nucleotides line up with TRBD2. The V segment lost 0 bases and the J segment 4 bases; nucleotides outside the gene matches: 7. The CDR3 covers 15 residues. Germline V gene data show CDR1 as SGHRS and CDR2 as YFSETQ. This CDR3 reads CASSLAPSGAYEQYF. The CDR3 DNA sequence: TGCGCCAGCAGCTTGGCCCCTAGCGGAGCTTACGAGCAGTACTTC.

The chain employs TRBV7-9 and TRBJ2-6; 8 bases match TRBD1. CDR1 is SEHNR and CDR2 is FQNEAQ in the germline V gene (reference sequence). V dropped 5 bases and J dropped 1; count of bases not matched to a gene: 13. The CDR3 contains 19 residues. CDR3 region: CASSVPKTGETSGANVLTF. The CDR3 DNA follows: TGTGCCAGCAGCGTACCCAAGACAGGGGAAACTTCTGGGGCCAACGTCCTGACTTTC.

V usage is TRBV6-1 and J usage is TRBJ2-2; 11 nucleotides agree with TRBD2. The CDR3 runs to 14 residues. Germline V gene sequence: CDR1 MNHNS, CDR2 SASEGT. V lost 10 bases and J lost 6; bases outside the gene matches: 7. In DNA form, the CDR3 reads TGTGCCATTAGCGGGGGGGCCATCCCCGGGGAGCTGTTTTTT. Its protein is CAISGGAIPGELFF.

The chain couples TRBV4-3 to TRBJ2-1; 14 bases agree with TRBD2. With V trimmed by 5 bases and J by 7 bases, 7 bases remained unmatched. Germline loops: CDR1 LGHNA, CDR2 YSLEER. The CDR3 sequence is 16 residues long. The CDR3 loop reads CASSSPGLAGENEQFF. The CDR3 DNA reads as TGCGCCAGCAGCTCCCCGGGACTAGCGGGAGAGAATGAGCAGTTCTTC.

The chain couples TRBV19 to TRBJ2-3; D call uncertain. The CDR3 runs to 15 residues. CDR1 and CDR2 from the germline V gene are LNHDA and SQIVND (reference sequence). The V end lost 3 bases, the J end lost 4 bases, and 14 bases lay between the germline ends. Here the CDR3 reads CASSMAVTGADTQYF. CDR3 in DNA: TGTGCCAGTAGTATGGCGGTCACTGGTGCAGATACGCAGTATTTT.

The rearrangement links TRBV5-4 to TRBJ1-1; 7 nucleotides agree with TRBD1. J gave up 6 bases and V 4 bases, and 6 bases lay outside the gene matches. The germline V gene encodes CDR1 SGHNT and CDR2 YYREEE (reference sequence). This CDR3 has 13 residues. The CDR3 nucleotides are TGTGCCAGCAGCCAACCGACAGGGCCTGAAGCTTTCTTT. Translation: CASSQPTGPEAFF.

The CDR3 nucleotides are TGTGCCAGCAGCCCTCGGACAACCTCTAACTATGGCTACACCTTC. Its protein is CASSPRTTSNYGYTF. This chain uses TRBV7-8 with TRBJ1-2; a weak D match, TRBD1 (5 bases). The germline V gene has CDR1 SGHVS and CDR2 FQNEAQ. This CDR3 has 15 residues. Trimming shortened V by 5 bases and J by 0 bases, and 13 bases separated the two germline ends.

V usage is TRBV30 and J usage is TRBJ2-3, with D possibly being TRBD1 (5 bases). The CDR3 totals 14 residues. Trimming removed 2 bases at V and 5 bases at J, with 14 bases between. Germline CDR1 and CDR2: GTSNPN and SVGIG (reference sequence). CDR3 protein: CAWSRGQQGDTQYF. The CDR3 DNA follows: TGTGCCTGGAGTAGGGGCCAGCAAGGAGATACGCAGTATTTT. Drawing the rest from reference TRBV30 and TRBJ2-3, the complete variable domain is SQTIHQWPATLVQPVGSPLSLECTVEGTSNPNLYWYRQAAGRGLQLLFYSVGIGQISSEVPQNLSASRPQDRQFILSSKKLLLSDSGFYLCAWSRGQQGDTQYFGPGTRLTVL.

V is TRBV19 and J is TRBJ2-3, with a possible D match to TRBD2 (6 bases). V lost 4 bases, J lost 5 bases, and 16 bases lay in between. The CDR3 consists of 15 residues. CDR1 and CDR2 from the germline V gene are LNHDA and SQIVND (reference sequence). The CDR3 here is CASSKAGKRGDTQYF. CDR3 nucleotide sequence: TGTGCCAGTAGTAAAGCGGGTAAAAGGGGAGATACGCAGTATTTT.

The chain recombines TRBV19 with TRBJ2-1; D gene unclear. The CDR3 covers 13 residues. Trimming cost V 1 base and J 9 bases, with 10 bases left between them. Germline loops: CDR1 LNHDA, CDR2 SQIVND (reference sequence). This chain's CDR3 is CASSIALVPEQFF. CDR3 sequence (DNA): TGTGCCAGTAGTATAGCTTTAGTTCCTGAGCAGTTCTTC.

The rearrangement joins TRBV5-1 to TRBJ1-3; D remains unclear. Trimming removed 4 bases from V and 2 bases from J, with 13 bases in between. The V gene's germline CDR1 is SGHRS and CDR2 YFSETQ. This CDR3 is built from 15 residues. The CDR3 nucleotides read TGCGCCAGCAGCATCACCCCGGTGGCTGGAAACACCATATATTTT. It codes for CASSITPVAGNTIYF.

The J gene is TRBJ2-3, the V gene TRBV19, with a weak D call TRBD1 (5 bases). The CDR3 contains 16 residues. Between the trimmed V and J ends, which lost 5 bases and 0 bases, there was a span of 15 bases. The V gene's germline CDR1 is LNHDA and CDR2 SQIVND (reference sequence). CDR3 protein: CASSVWTRSSTDTQYF. As DNA, the CDR3 is TGTGCCAGTAGTGTCTGGACACGATCTAGCACAGATACGCAGTATTTT.

The chain employs TRBV19 and TRBJ1-6; TRBD1 is a possible D gene (5 bases). V shed 5 bases and J shed 8 bases, with 13 bases lying between them. The CDR3 runs to 14 residues. CDR1 and CDR2 (germline): LNHDA, SQIVND (reference sequence). The CDR3, as DNA: TGTGCCAGTAGTCCGGGAGTGGGGGATTCACCCCTCCACTTT. Translated: CASSPGVGDSPLHF.

The V gene is TRBV19, the J gene TRBJ1-5; D call uncertain. The germline gives CDR1 LNHDA, CDR2 SQIVND (reference sequence). The V gene lost 5 bases and the J gene lost 3 bases, with 8 bases spanning the gap. The CDR3 has 13 amino acids. Here the CDR3 DNA reads TGTGCCAGTAGTCGACAAACCAATCAGCCCCAGCATTTT. Translating it yields CASSRQTNQPQHF. The full variable domain, in which reference TRBV19 and TRBJ1-5 provide the parts outside the CDR3, is DGGITQSPKYLFRKEGQNVTLSCEQNLNHDAMYWYRQDPGQGLRLIYYSQIVNDFQKGDIAEGYSVSREKKESFPLTVTSAQKNPTAFYLCASSRQTNQPQHFGDGTRLSIL.

The chain joins TRBV6-4 to TRBJ2-1, with TRBD2 matching 13 bases. There are 15 residues in the CDR3. After removal of 5 bases from V and 9 bases from J, the junction contained 7 bases not matched to a gene. The V gene's germline CDR1 is MRHNA and CDR2 SNTAGT. The CDR3 bases are TGTGCCAGCAGTCTACTAGCGGGAGGGCAAGGTGAGCAGTTCTTC. Encoded protein: CASSLLAGGQGEQFF.

The chain links TRBV18 to TRBJ2-1, with D unresolved. The V end lost 1 base, the J end lost 5 bases, and 9 bases lay between the germline ends. The CDR3 length is 14 residues. The germline gives CDR1 KGHSH, CDR2 LQKENI. In DNA, the CDR3 is TGTGCCAGCTCACCACTGAACTTGAACAATGAGCAGTTCTTC. Its protein is CASSPLNLNNEQFF.

The chain employs TRBV27 and TRBJ1-2; 7 bases agree with TRBD1. Unmatched junction bases numbered 6, after V lost 4 bases and J lost 4 bases. Germline V gene sequence: CDR1 MNHEY, CDR2 SMNVEV (reference sequence). This CDR3 is 14 amino acids long. In nucleotides, the CDR3 is TGTGCCAGCAGTTCAGGGGGTCTTGGCTATGGCTACACCTTC. This encodes CASSSGGLGYGYTF.

The chain has TRBV13 and TRBJ1-1; the match to TRBD1 covers 11 bases. The trim removed 6 bases at V and 4 bases at J, leaving 4 bases unmatched. The CDR3 extends over 14 amino acids. Germline CDR1 and CDR2: PRHDT and FYEKMQ (reference sequence). The CDR3 region has the DNA TGTGCCAGCAGGGACAGGGGGCTGGGCACTGAAGCTTTCTTT. Translation: CASRDRGLGTEAFF.

This rearrangement joins TRBV19 to TRBJ2-1; TRBD1 might be the D (5 bases). CDR1 is LNHDA and CDR2 is SQIVND in the germline V gene (reference sequence). Trimming took 5 bases from V and 3 from J, leaving 14 bases between them. The CDR3 spans 15 residues. The CDR3 bases are TGTGCCAGTAGTGCCCAGACAGTGTACTACAATGAGCAGTTCTTC. Translated, it gives CASSAQTVYYNEQFF.

The rearrangement uses TRBV2 and TRBJ1-5, with 9 bases lining up with TRBD1. J gave up 5 bases and V 4 bases, and 3 bases lay outside the gene matches. CDR1 is SNHLY and CDR2 is FYNNEI in the germline V gene. The CDR3 has 14 residues. This CDR3 is CASSGRDRDQPQHF. In DNA, the CDR3 is TGTGCCAGCAGTGGCCGGGACAGGGATCAGCCCCAGCATTTT.

This sequence joins TRBV19 and TRBJ1-2, with D maybe TRBD1 (6 bases). V shed 8 bases and J shed 2 bases, with 12 bases lying between them. The CDR3 consists of 13 residues. Looked up from germline, CDR1 is LNHDA and CDR2 is SQIVND (reference sequence). This CDR3 is CASRTELNYGYTF. The CDR3 nucleotides read TGTGCCAGTCGGACAGAACTAAACTATGGCTACACCTTC.

This chain joins TRBV5-4 and TRBJ2-2; D is possibly TRBD2 (6 bases). V was pared by 2 bases and J by 6 bases, with 11 bases between. Germline CDR1 SGHNT, CDR2 YYREEE (reference sequence). This CDR3 has 14 amino acids. As DNA, the CDR3 is TGTGCCAGCAGCTTCCTTGGAGGGCCCGGGGAGCTGTTTTTT. The encoded protein is CASSFLGGPGELFF. The full variable domain, in which reference TRBV5-4 and TRBJ2-2 provide the parts outside the CDR3, is ETGVTQSPTHLIKTRGQQVTLRCSSQSGHNTVSWYQQALGQGPQFIFQYYREEENGRGNFPPRFSGLQFPNYSSELNVNALELDDSALYLCASSFLGGPGELFFGEGSRLTVL.

The V gene is TRBV19, the J gene TRBJ1-2; TRBD1 might be the D (6 bases). Germline V CDR1 and CDR2: LNHDA, SQIVND (reference sequence). Trimming pared 6 bases from V and 1 base from J, leaving 15 bases between. This CDR3 has 15 amino acids. The CDR3 bases are TGTGCCAGTAGGACTCCGGGACAAGATAACTATGGCTACACCTTC. Its translation is CASRTPGQDNYGYTF.

The CDR3 reads CASSQARRRDNEQFF. CDR3 coding DNA: TGTGCCAGCAGCCAAGCGAGGAGGAGGGACAATGAGCAGTTCTTC. The gene calls are TRBV14 and TRBJ2-1; D is perhaps TRBD2 (6 bases). CDR1 is SGHDN and CDR2 is FVKESK in the germline V gene. V was pared by 1 base and J by 5 bases, with 12 bases between. CDR3 length equals 15 residues.

The rearrangement uses TRBV6-1 and TRBJ2-7; D possibly corresponds to TRBD2 (6 bases). This CDR3 comprises 14 residues. V was shortened by 0 bases and J by 4 bases, with 10 bases between the two germline ends. Germline V gene sequence: CDR1 MNHNS, CDR2 SASEGT. Here the CDR3 reads CASSEAPGVYEQYF. The DNA of the CDR3 is TGTGCCAGCAGTGAAGCCCCGGGAGTATACGAGCAGTACTTC.

The chain recombines TRBV18 with TRBJ2-1; possibly TRBD1 for D (6 bases). V was clipped by 5 bases and J by 8 bases, with 25 bases between them. CDR1 is KGHSH and CDR2 is LQKENI in the germline V gene. This CDR3 has 17 residues. The CDR3 region is CASSALGPGASGDEQFF. The CDR3 bases are TGTGCCAGCTCAGCCTTGGGTCCAGGGGCTTCCGGGGATGAGCAGTTCTTC.